This is a list of T cell receptor beta chains from one sample in a study of T-cell reconstitution after alpha-beta-depleted transplantation in children. TCRdb itself ran the PCR reads through MiXCR, one entry per CDR3 protein. The data hold around 250,000 distinct CDR3 sequences, with about 26% observed a single time. This specimen consisted of PBMCs, obtained before TCRalphabeta/CD19-depleted stem cell transplant. Receptor source: a girl aged 2 to 10 with Fanconi anemia, due to receive a stem cell transplant. CDR3s include the opening cysteine and the closing phenylalanine or tryptophan. The D gene is left open where the match is weak. Clone size is shown for a subset of rows, as once, few, many or a class of expanded clone.

TRBJ2-1	few	TRBD2	TRBV27	CASTGLAGSNEQFF	TGTGCCAGCACCGGACTAGCGGGGTCCAATGAGCAGTTCTTC
TRBJ2-4	few	TRBD2	TRBV6-2/TRBV6-3	CASSLGTRHIQYF	TGTGCCAGCAGCCTCGGGACTAGGCACATTCAGTACTTC
TRBJ2-6	many	-	TRBV12-3/TRBV12-4	CASSPSPSRTSGANVLTF	TGTGCCAGCAGTCCGAGCCCTAGCAGGACCTCTGGGGCCAACGTCCTGACTTTC
TRBJ1-4	-	-	TRBV15	CATSREQNNEKLFF	TGTGCCACCAGCAGAGAACAGAATAATGAAAAACTGTTTTTT
TRBJ2-3	few	TRBD2	TRBV10-3	CAIGPSSGGADTQYF	TGTGCCATCGGGCCGTCGAGCGGGGGGGCAGATACGCAGTATTTT
TRBJ2-7	-	-	TRBV20-1	CSARAALSYEQYF	TGCAGTGCTAGGGCAGCTCTTTCCTACGAGCAGTACTTC
TRBJ2-6	-	-	TRBV18	CASSPPGQAGANVLTF	TGTGCCAGCTCACCACCGGGGCAGGCTGGGGCCAACGTCCTGACTTTC
TRBJ2-3	many	TRBD2	TRBV29-1	CSVDDTSGGAGDTQYF	TGCAGCGTTGACGATACTAGCGGGGGGGCCGGGGATACGCAGTATTTT
TRBJ1-6	-	-	TRBV20-1	CSVTRQAHSPLHF	TGCAGTGTTACTAGACAGGCGCATTCACCCCTCCACTTT
TRBJ2-1	-	-	TRBV12-3/TRBV12-4	CASSLFGGSNEQFF	TGTGCCAGCAGTTTATTTGGGGGAAGCAATGAGCAGTTCTTC
TRBJ2-1	few	TRBD1	TRBV5-1	CASSTRSTGQGTYNEQFF	TGCGCCAGCAGCACCAGGTCCACGGGACAGGGCACCTACAATGAGCAGTTCTTC
TRBJ2-1	-	TRBD2	TRBV2	CASNPSGVGGSTGSYNEQFF	TGTGCCAGCAACCCTAGCGGGGTAGGGGGAAGCACCGGGTCCTACAATGAGCAGTTCTTC
TRBJ2-7	few	TRBD1	TRBV6-5	CASSYNQDRAPYEQYF	TGTGCCAGCAGTTACAACCAGGACAGGGCACCCTACGAGCAGTACTTC
TRBJ2-7	many	-	TRBV29-1	CSVVADGSYEQYF	TGCAGCGTTGTTGCGGACGGCTCCTACGAGCAGTACTTC
TRBJ1-2	few	-	TRBV5-1	CASSEEGVYGYTF	TGCGCCAGCAGCGAGGAAGGGGTCTATGGCTACACCTTC
TRBJ1-1	many	TRBD1	TRBV10-3	CAIRERTGGKNTEAFF	TGTGCCATCAGGGAGCGGACAGGGGGTAAGAACACTGAAGCTTTCTTT
TRBJ1-2	-	TRBD1	TRBV3-1	CASSQVPQGNGYTF	TGTGCCAGCAGCCAAGTTCCACAGGGGAATGGCTACACCTTC
TRBJ2-3	many	-	TRBV10-3	CAISRDRSGTDTQYF	TGTGCCATCAGCCGGGACCGATCAGGGACAGATACGCAGTATTTT
TRBJ2-5	-	-	TRBV23-1	CASRSTRVGAETQYF	TGCGCCAGCAGGTCGACCAGGGTCGGGGCGGAGACCCAGTACTTC
TRBJ2-2	-	TRBD2	TRBV7-9	CASSLPLLAGVAGELFF	TGTGCCAGCAGCTTACCCCTACTAGCGGGAGTAGCCGGGGAGCTGTTTTTT
TRBJ1-1	-	-	TRBV12-3/TRBV12-4	CASSLFTLNTEAFF	TGTGCCAGCAGTTTGTTCACCCTGAACACTGAAGCTTTCTTT
TRBJ2-7	-	-	TRBV3-1	CASSQGVVQYF	TGTGCCAGCAGCCAAGGGGTCGTCCAGTACTTC
TRBJ2-7	-	TRBD2	TRBV20-1	CSARGPTSGKPYEQYF	TGCAGTGCTAGAGGGCCGACTAGCGGGAAACCCTACGAGCAGTACTTC